A single sample gave rise to the 8 T cell receptor beta chains below, sequenced in a study of cytomegalovirus exposure and HLA in healthy donors. Vbeta (60) and Jbeta (13) primers were used in the PCR. Assay: immunoSEQ multiplex PCR; the TCRdb copy retains only in-frame clones and omits some. The sample carries about 110,000 clones, over 55% recorded once. The source material was PBMCs. Receptors were obtained from a man aged 18 to 29 in good health and CMV-seropositive.

V usage is TRBV5-1 and J usage is TRBJ1-1; 7 nucleotides agree with TRBD1. Per germline, CDR1 SGHRS and CDR2 YFSETQ. This CDR3 has 15 amino acids. V lost 4 bases, J lost 0 bases, and 6 bases stayed unmatched. The CDR3 DNA is TGCGCCAGCAGCCTACCGACAGGGATGAACACTGAAGCTTTCTTT. As protein: CASSLPTGMNTEAFF.

V is TRBV7-4 and J is TRBJ2-7; tentatively, D is TRBD2 (5 bases). Trimming cost V 9 bases and J 8 bases, with 23 bases left between them. The germline V gene encodes CDR1 SGHVT and CDR2 SQSDAQ. The CDR3 runs to 14 residues. CDR3 DNA sequence: TGTGCCAGTCCGCTCGGCGAGGGTACTACGAAGCAGTACGTC. Its translation is CASPLGEGTTKQYV.

The rearrangement links TRBV28 to TRBJ1-1; no reliable D call. V was shortened by 5 bases and J by 3 bases, with 10 bases between the two germline ends. The CDR3 covers 13 residues. Per the germline V gene, CDR1 is MDHEN and CDR2 is SYDVKM. DNA of the CDR3: TGTGCCAGCAGTCTTGGGCAGTACACTGAAGCTTTCTTT. Amino acids: CASSLGQYTEAFF. The complete variable domain, with remaining parts taken from reference TRBV28 and TRBJ1-1, reads DVKVTQSSRYLVKRTGEKVFLECVQDMDHENMFWYRQDPGLGLRLIYFSYDVKMKEKGDIPEGYSVSREKKERFSLILESASTNQTSMYLCASSLGQYTEAFFGQGTRLTVV.

This clone was picked up one time. The chain combines TRBV10-3 with TRBJ1-5; 8 nucleotides line up with TRBD1. Germline CDR1 reads ENHRY; CDR2 reads SYGVKD. With 8 bases clipped from V and 4 bases from J, the junction kept 10 bases outside the gene matches. The CDR3 covers 15 residues. CDR3 in amino acids: CAIGSTGVPNQPQHF. CDR3 bases: TGTGCCATCGGGTCGACAGGGGTGCCTAATCAGCCCCAGCATTTT.

J is TRBJ1-1 and V is TRBV2; D is unclear. The CDR3 contains 15 residues. V lost 7 bases and J 0 bases, leaving 15 bases between the germline ends. The germline V gene has CDR1 SNHLY and CDR2 FYNNEI. This CDR3 is CASTEKEGVNTEAFF. In nucleotides, the CDR3 is TGTGCCAGCACCGAGAAAGAGGGTGTGAACACTGAAGCTTTCTTT.

This clone was observed a handful of times. In the same sample, other DNA sequences code for this CDR3. The V call is TRBV14, the J call TRBJ1-1; D is undetermined. Germline CDR1 SGHDN, CDR2 FVKESK. The ends were cut back, 1 base at V and 4 bases at J, with 13 bases in the middle. This CDR3 comprises 15 residues. The CDR3 loop reads CASSQALSGRTEAFF. CDR3 DNA sequence: TGTGCCAGCAGCCAAGCTTTGAGCGGACGCACTGAAGCTTTCTTT.

Written as DNA, the CDR3 is TGTGCCAGTAGTATAGATCCGGTTCAGAACACTGAAGCTTTCTTT. This sequence encodes CASSIDPVQNTEAFF. V usage is TRBV19 and J usage is TRBJ1-1; D call uncertain. In germline, CDR1 is LNHDA, CDR2 SQIVND (reference sequence). Trimming removed 0 bases at V and 1 base at J, with 9 bases between. The CDR3 contains 15 residues.

This chain links TRBV13 with TRBJ2-1, with D perhaps TRBD2 (6 bases). The germline V and J ends were trimmed by 5 bases and 3 bases, with 11 bases remaining between them. There are 14 residues in the CDR3. Looked up from germline, CDR1 is PRHDT and CDR2 is FYEKMQ (reference sequence). This chain's CDR3 is CASSGGAVYNEQFF. The CDR3 nucleotides read TGTGCCAGCAGCGGCGGGGCTGTCTACAATGAGCAGTTCTTC.